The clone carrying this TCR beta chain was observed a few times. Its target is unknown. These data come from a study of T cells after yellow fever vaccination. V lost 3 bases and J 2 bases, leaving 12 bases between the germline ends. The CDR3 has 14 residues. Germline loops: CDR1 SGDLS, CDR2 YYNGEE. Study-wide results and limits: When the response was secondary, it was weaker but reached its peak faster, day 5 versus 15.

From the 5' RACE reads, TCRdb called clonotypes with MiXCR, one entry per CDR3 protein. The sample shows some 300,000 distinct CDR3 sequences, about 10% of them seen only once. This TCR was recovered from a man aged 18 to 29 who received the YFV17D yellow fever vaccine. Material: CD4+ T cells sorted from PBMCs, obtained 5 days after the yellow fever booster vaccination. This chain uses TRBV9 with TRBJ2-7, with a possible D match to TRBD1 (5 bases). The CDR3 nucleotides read TGTGCCAGCAGCGGACCGGACACGACCTACGAGCAGTACTTC. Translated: CASSGPDTTYEQYF.